The rows below give T cell receptor beta chains drawn from one sample of a study of identical twins. TCRdb fed the 5' RACE reads into MiXCR, producing one record per CDR3 protein. The table lists around 1.7 million distinct CDR3 sequences, under 35% of them singletons. The sample was cord blood. The receptors come from a newborn girl in good health. The CDR3 runs from the conserved cysteine through the conserved F or W. Each record gives: J gene, clone size, V gene, D gene, CDR3 protein, CDR3 DNA. The D gene is left open where the match is weak. Size values are once, few and many counts, or a class for expanded clones, and some rows have none.

>TRBJ1-1|few|TRBV4-1|.
CASSHRGGTEAFF
TGCGCCAGCAGCCACAGGGGAGGGACTGAAGCTTTCTTT
>TRBJ2-7|.|TRBV29-1|.
CSVWAGSSYEQYF
TGCAGCGTTTGGGCAGGGAGCTCCTACGAGCAGTACTTC
>TRBJ1-5|.|TRBV10-3|.
CAISESGRGNQHF
TGTGCCATCAGTGAGTCAGGCAGGGGCAACCAGCATTTT
>TRBJ1-1|.|TRBV25-1|.
CASSGPINGRTEAFF
TGTGCCAGCAGTGGACCAATAAATGGGAGAACTGAAGCTTTCTTT
>TRBJ1-4|many|TRBV9|TRBD1
CASSSRTGPNEKLFF
TGTGCCAGCAGTTCCCGGACAGGGCCTAATGAAAAACTGTTTTTT
>TRBJ2-7|.|TRBV13|.
CASSRRDNSYEQYF
TGTGCCAGCAGCCGGAGGGACAACTCCTACGAGCAGTACTTC
>TRBJ2-5|.|TRBV20-1|TRBD2
CSARRLAGGNDQYF
TGCAGTGCTAGGAGACTAGCGGGAGGGAATGACCAGTACTTC
>TRBJ2-7|once|TRBV7-8|TRBD2
CASSLAHPGGSYEQYF
TGTGCCAGCAGCTTAGCTCATCCGGGAGGGTCCTACGAGCAGTACTTC
>TRBJ2-1|many|TRBV28|.
CASSLWDNNEQFF
TGTGCCAGCAGTTTATGGGACAACAATGAGCAGTTCTTC
>TRBJ2-7|few|TRBV20-1|TRBD1
CSATHRGYEQYF
TGCAGTGCTACTCACAGGGGCTACGAGCAGTACTTC
>TRBJ2-7|.|TRBV11-3|.
CASSLGLGYERYF
TGTGCCAGCAGCTTGGGACTTGGCTACGAGCGGTACTTC
>TRBJ2-7|.|TRBV6-1|.
CASSERQLPYEQYF
TGTGCCAGCAGTGAACGGCAGCTTCCGTACGAGCAGTACTTC
>TRBJ1-1|.|TRBV7-9|.
CASLSPRRTEAFF
TGTGCCAGTTTGTCTCCGAGGAGGACTGAAGCTTTCTTT
>TRBJ2-7|few|TRBV20-1|.
CSARDPFHEQYF
TGCAGTGCTAGAGACCCCTTCCACGAGCAGTACTTC
>TRBJ1-5|few|TRBV7-9|.
CASSPTGKNQPQHF
TGTGCCAGCAGCCCCACAGGTAAAAATCAGCCCCAGCATTTT
>TRBJ2-2|.|TRBV3-1|TRBD2
CASSQLKVAGVTGELFF
TGTGCCAGCAGCCAACTAAAGGTGGCGGGGGTGACCGGGGAGCTGTTTTTT
>TRBJ1-6|.|TRBV5-1|TRBD1
CANSPGQGENSPLHF
TGCGCCAACAGCCCGGGACAGGGAGAAAATTCACCCCTCCACTTT
>TRBJ2-1|.|TRBV28|TRBD2
CASSQGTSGGNEQFF
TGTGCCAGCAGTCAAGGGACTAGCGGGGGCAATGAGCAGTTCTTC
>TRBJ1-1|.|TRBV10-3|.
CAISESRPGGTEAFF
TGTGCCATCAGTGAGTCTCGGCCGGGGGGCACTGAAGCTTTCTTT
>TRBJ1-2|.|TRBV6-5|.
CASSYHYIITPGQNYGYTF
TGTGCCAGCAGTTACCATTACATTATTACGCCGGGTCAAAACTATGGCTACACCTTC
>TRBJ2-7|many|TRBV4-2|.
CASSQDPGDYEQYF
TGTGCCAGCAGCCAAGATCCAGGGGACTACGAGCAGTACTTC
>TRBJ2-3|.|TRBV30|.
CAWSAGTDTQYF
TGTGCCTGGAGTGCTGGCACAGATACGCAGTATTTT
>TRBJ2-7|.|TRBV20-1|.
CSASATGITYEQYF
TGCAGTGCTAGCGCGACAGGAATAACCTACGAGCAGTACTTC
>TRBJ2-5|few|TRBV27|.
CASSLAFAYQETQYF
TGTGCCAGCAGTTTAGCGTTCGCATACCAAGAGACCCAGTACTTC
>TRBJ1-1|.|TRBV7-8|.
CASSLRTPKNTEAFF
TGTGCCAGCAGCTTAAGAACCCCAAAGAACACTGAAGCTTTCTTT
>TRBJ1-2|few|TRBV3-1|TRBD1
CASSHRGSSSNYGYTF
TGTGCCAGCAGCCACAGGGGGAGCTCCTCTAACTATGGCTACACCTTC
>TRBJ2-1|few|TRBV11-2|TRBD2
CASRTYGSGVRYNEQFF
TGTGCCAGCAGAACCTATGGTAGCGGGGTCCGCTACAATGAGCAGTTCTTC
>TRBJ2-5|few|TRBV4-2|TRBD2
CASSQEAGNIQETQYF
TGTGCCAGCAGCCAAGAAGCGGGGAACATTCAAGAGACCCAGTACTTC
>TRBJ2-3|.|TRBV27|TRBD2
CASRGDYLTDTQYF
TGTGCCAGCAGGGGGGACTACCTCACAGATACGCAGTATTTT
>TRBJ2-3|.|TRBV13|.
CASSLLRRKQADTQYF
TGTGCCAGCAGCTTATTACGTCGGAAGCAGGCAGATACGCAGTATTTT
>TRBJ2-3|many|TRBV3-1|.
CASSPGWTDTQYF
TGTGCCAGCAGCCCGGGGTGGACAGATACGCAGTATTTT
>TRBJ2-1|many|TRBV5-1|.
CASSLFGDSYNEQFF
TGCGCCAGCAGCTTGTTCGGGGATTCCTACAATGAGCAGTTCTTC
>TRBJ2-2|few|TRBV29-1|TRBD1
CSVVAGGYTGELFF
TGCAGCGTTGTCGCAGGGGGTTACACCGGGGAGCTGTTTTTT
>TRBJ2-3|few|TRBV14|TRBD2
CASSRFLAGNTDTQYF
TGTGCCAGCAGCCGATTCCTAGCGGGTAACACAGATACGCAGTATTTT
>TRBJ2-2|.|TRBV21-1|.
CASSKGEASGRAATGELFF
TGTGCCAGCAGCAAAGGAGAGGCTAGCGGGAGGGCCGCCACCGGGGAGCTGTTTTTT
>TRBJ2-1|few|TRBV10-3|.
CAVRAHGDEQFF
TGTGCCGTCCGGGCCCATGGCGATGAGCAGTTCTTC
>TRBJ1-1|.|TRBV4-1|TRBD1
CASSHDRVLPEAFF
TGCGCCAGCAGCCACGACAGGGTGTTGCCTGAAGCTTTCTTT